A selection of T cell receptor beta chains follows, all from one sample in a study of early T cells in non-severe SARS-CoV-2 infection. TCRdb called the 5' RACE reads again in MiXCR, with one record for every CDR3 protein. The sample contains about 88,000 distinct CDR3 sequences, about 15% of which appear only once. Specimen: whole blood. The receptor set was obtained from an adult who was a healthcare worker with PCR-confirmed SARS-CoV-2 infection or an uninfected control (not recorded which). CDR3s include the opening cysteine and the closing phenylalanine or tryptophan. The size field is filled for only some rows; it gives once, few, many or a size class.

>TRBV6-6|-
CASSYSRLTGELFF
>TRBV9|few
CASSTSGISYNEQFF
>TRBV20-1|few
CSARTTPYYNEQFF
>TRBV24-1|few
CATSDPTGSYNEQFF
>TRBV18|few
CASSPDSNTEAFF
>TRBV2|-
CVTSGNVYNEQFF
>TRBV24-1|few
CATMREGYTEAFF
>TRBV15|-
CATSRDPAGNIQYF
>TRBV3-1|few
CASSPQRTRGELFF
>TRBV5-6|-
CASSTYAYGVKTGANVLIF
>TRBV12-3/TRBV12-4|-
CASSPGGGWNEQYF
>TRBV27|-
CASSLWTGAEAFF
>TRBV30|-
CAWYSLAKNIQYF
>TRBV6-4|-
CASSEGVGGNEQFF
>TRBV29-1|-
CSVDIGTSGTYNEQFF
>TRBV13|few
CASSHLRSWENVHEQFF
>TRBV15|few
CATSPAGLDHNEQFF
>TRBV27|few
CAERRSGKLFF
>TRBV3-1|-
CASSLRSARGLDSNEQYF
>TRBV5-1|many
CASSLDPGRDEQYF
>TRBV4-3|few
CASSQDPPGAYEQYF
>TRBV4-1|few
CASPSEDRGETQYF
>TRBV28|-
CASTYPRGNFYEQYF
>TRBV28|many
CASSCTGSYEQYF
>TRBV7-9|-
CASSLAQGEAFF
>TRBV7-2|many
CASTVGGYEQYF
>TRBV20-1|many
CSARGPSYNEQFF
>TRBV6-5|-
CASSYNRGNIQYF
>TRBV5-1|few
CASSLSSAEQYF
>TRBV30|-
CAWSETGWTDTQYF
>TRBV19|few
CASKTLGQNNQPQHF